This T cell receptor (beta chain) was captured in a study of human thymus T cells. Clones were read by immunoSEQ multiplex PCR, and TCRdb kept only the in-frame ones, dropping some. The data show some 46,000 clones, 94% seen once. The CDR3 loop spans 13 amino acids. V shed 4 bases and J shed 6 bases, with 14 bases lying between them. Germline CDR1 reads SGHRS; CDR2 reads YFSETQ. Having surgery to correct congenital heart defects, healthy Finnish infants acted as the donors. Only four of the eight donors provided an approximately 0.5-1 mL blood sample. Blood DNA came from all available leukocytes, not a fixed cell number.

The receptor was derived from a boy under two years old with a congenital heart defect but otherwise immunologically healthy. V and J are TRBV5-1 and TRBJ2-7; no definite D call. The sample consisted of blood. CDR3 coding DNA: TGCGCCAGCAGCAGCCGGGTCTCGGGCGAGCAGTACTTC. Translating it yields CASSSRVSGEQYF.